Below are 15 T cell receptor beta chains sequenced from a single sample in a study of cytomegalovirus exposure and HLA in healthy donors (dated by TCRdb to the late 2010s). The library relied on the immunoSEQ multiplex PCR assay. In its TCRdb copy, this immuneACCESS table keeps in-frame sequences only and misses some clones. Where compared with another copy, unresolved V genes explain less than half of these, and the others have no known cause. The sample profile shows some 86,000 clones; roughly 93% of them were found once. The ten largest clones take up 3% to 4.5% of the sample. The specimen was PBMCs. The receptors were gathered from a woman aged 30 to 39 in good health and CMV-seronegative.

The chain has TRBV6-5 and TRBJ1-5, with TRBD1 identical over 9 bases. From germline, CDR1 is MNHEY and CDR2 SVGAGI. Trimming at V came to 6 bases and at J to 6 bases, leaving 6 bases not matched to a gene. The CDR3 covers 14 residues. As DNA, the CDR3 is TGTGCCAGCAGGAGACAGGGGGAAGGTCAGCCCCAGCATTTT. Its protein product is CASRRQGEGQPQHF.

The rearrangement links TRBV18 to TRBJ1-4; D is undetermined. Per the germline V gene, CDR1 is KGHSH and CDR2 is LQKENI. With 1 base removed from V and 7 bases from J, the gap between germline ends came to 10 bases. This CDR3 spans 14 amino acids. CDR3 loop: CASSPRGGSEKLFF. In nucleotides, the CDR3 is TGTGCCAGCTCACCACGAGGAGGGAGTGAAAAACTGTTTTTT.

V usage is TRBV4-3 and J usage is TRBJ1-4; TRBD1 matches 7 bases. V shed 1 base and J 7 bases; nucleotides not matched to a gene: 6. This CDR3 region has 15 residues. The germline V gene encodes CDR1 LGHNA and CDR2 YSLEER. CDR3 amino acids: CASSQAGTESEKLFF. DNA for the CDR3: TGCGCCAGCAGCCAAGCCGGGACAGAGAGTGAAAAACTGTTTTTT.

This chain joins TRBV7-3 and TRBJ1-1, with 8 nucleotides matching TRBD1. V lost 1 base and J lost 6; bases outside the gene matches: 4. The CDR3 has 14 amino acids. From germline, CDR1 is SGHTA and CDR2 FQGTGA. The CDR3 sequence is CASSLKQGVSEAFF. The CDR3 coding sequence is TGTGCCAGCAGCTTAAAACAGGGGGTTTCTGAAGCTTTCTTT.

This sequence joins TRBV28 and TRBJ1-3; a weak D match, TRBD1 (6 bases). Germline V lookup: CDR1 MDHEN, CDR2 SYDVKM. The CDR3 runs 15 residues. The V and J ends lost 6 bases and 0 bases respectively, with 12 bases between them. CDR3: CASSPDRSSGNTIYF. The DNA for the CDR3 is TGTGCCAGCAGCCCAGACAGGAGCTCTGGAAACACCATATATTTT.

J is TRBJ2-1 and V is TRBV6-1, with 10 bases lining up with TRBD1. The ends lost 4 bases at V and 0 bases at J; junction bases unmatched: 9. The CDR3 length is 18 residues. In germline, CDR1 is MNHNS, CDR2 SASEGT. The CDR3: CASSGDRGLRNSYNEQFF. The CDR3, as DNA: TGTGCCAGCAGTGGGGACAGGGGTCTCCGGAACTCCTACAATGAGCAGTTCTTC.

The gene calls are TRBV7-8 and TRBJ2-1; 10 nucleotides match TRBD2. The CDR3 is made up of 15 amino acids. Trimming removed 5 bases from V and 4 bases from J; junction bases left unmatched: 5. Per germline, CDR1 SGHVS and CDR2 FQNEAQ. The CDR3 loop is CASSPSGGGYNEQFF. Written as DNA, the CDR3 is TGTGCCAGCAGCCCCAGCGGGGGGGGGTACAATGAGCAGTTCTTC.

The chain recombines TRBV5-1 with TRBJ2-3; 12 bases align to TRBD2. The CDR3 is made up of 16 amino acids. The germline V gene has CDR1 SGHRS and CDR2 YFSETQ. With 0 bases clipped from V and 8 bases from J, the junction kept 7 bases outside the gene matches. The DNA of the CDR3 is TGCGCCAGCAGCTTGGAACCTAGCGGGGGGGAAGGTACGCAGTATTTT. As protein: CASSLEPSGGEGTQYF.

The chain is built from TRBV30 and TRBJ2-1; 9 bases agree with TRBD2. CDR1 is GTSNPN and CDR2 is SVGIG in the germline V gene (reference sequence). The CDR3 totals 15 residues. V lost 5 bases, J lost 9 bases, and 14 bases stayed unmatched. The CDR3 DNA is TGTGCCTGGGACCGCAAGGGACTAGCCCAGGGTGAGCAGTTCTTC. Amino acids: CAWDRKGLAQGEQFF. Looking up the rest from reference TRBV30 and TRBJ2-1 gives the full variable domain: SQTIHQWPATLVQPVGSPLSLECTVEGTSNPNLYWYRQAAGRGLQLLFYSVGIGQISSEVPQNLSASRPQDRQFILSSKKLLLSDSGFYLCAWDRKGLAQGEQFFGPGTRLTVL.

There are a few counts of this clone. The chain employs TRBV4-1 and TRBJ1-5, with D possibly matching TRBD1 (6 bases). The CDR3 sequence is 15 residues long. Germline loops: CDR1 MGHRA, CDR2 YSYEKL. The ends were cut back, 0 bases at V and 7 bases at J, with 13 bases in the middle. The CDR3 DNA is TGCGCCAGCAGCCAAGACGGACAGAAGGAGCAGCCCCAGCATTTT. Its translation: CASSQDGQKEQPQHF.

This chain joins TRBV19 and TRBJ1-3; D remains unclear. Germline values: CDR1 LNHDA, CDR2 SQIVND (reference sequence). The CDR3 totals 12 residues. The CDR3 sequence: CGVGSSGNTIYF. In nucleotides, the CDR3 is TGTGGAGTGGGCTCCTCTGGAAACACCATATATTTT.

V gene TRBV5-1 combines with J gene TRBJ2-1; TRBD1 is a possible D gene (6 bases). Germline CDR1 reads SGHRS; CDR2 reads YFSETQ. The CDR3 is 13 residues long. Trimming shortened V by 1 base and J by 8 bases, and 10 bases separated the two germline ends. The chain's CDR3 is CASSLPQGYEQFF. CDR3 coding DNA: TGCGCCAGCAGCTTGCCACAGGGCTATGAGCAGTTCTTC.

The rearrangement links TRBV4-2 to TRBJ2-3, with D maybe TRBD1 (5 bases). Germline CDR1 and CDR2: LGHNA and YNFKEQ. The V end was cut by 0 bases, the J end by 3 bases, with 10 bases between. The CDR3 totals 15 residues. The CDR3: CASSQDVRATDTQYF. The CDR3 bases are TGTGCCAGCAGCCAAGACGTCAGGGCGACAGATACGCAGTATTTT.

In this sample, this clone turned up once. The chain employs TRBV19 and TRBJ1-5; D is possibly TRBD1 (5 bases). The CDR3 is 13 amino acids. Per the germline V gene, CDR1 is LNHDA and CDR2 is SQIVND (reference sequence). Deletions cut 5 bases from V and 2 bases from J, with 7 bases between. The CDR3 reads CASSSQGNQPQHF. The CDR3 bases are TGTGCCAGTAGTTCACAGGGCAATCAGCCCCAGCATTTT.

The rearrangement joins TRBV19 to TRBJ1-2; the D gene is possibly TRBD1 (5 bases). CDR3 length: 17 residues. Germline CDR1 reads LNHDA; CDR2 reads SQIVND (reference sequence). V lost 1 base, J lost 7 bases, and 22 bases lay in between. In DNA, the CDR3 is TGTGCCAGTAGTATAGCAGGACACTCACCCGAGTCGGTTGGCTACACCTTC. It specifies CASSIAGHSPESVGYTF.